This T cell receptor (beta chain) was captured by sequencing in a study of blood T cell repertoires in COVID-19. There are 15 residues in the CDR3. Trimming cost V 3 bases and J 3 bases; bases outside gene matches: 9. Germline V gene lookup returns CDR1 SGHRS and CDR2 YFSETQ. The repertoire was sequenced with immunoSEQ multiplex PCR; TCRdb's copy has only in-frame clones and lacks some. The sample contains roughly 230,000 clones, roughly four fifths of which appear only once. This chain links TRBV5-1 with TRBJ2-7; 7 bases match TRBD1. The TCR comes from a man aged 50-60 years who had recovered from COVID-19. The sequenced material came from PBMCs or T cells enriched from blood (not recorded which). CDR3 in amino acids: CASSSTTGWYYEQYF. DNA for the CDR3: TGCGCCAGCAGCTCCACGACAGGGTGGTACTACGAGCAGTACTTC.